This entry is about one T cell receptor beta chain. V shed 2 bases and J 8 bases; nucleotides not matched to a gene: 6. This CDR3 is 15 amino acids long. Germline V gene sequence: CDR1 KGHSH, CDR2 LQKENI. The sample is drawn from a study of blood T cell repertoires in COVID-19. Profiled with immunoSEQ multiplex PCR; TCRdb holds only in-frame clones, not every one. This sample has 90,000 to 100,000 clones, with about 81% found just once. The clonotype originates from an older woman with acute or convalescent COVID-19. Sequencing was carried out using peripheral blood. The chain joins TRBV18 to TRBJ1-4, with 9 bases lining up with TRBD1. The CDR3 spells CASSPRTGVQEKLFF. As DNA, the CDR3 is TGTGCCAGCTCACCAAGGACAGGGGTACAGGAAAAACTGTTTTTT.